The 18 T cell receptor beta chains presented below share a single source sample, sequenced in a study of technical replicates of blood from a handful of donors. Assay used: immunoSEQ multiplex PCR; TCRdb lists only in-frame clones, some missing. The repertoire holds tens of thousands of clones, with approximately 95% as singletons. Material for sequencing was T cells isolated from PBMCs. These receptors were taken from a human donor in good health.

The chain is built from TRBV6-4 and TRBJ2-1; the D gene is possibly TRBD2 (6 bases). V lost 6 bases to trimming and J lost 5 bases, with 11 bases between them. The CDR3 loop spans 13 amino acids. Germline loops: CDR1 MRHNA, CDR2 SNTAGT. CDR3 nucleotide sequence: TGTGCCAGCAGCCGACTAGTACACAATGAGCAGTTCTTC. Protein sequence: CASSRLVHNEQFF.

This rearrangement joins TRBV28 to TRBJ2-1; 13 nucleotides align to TRBD2. The germline gives CDR1 MDHEN, CDR2 SYDVKM. Germline trimming cut 6 bases from V and 4 bases from J; bases unmatched to any gene: 9. The CDR3 is made up of 17 amino acids. This chain's CDR3 is CASRNRLAGGGYNEQFF. As DNA, the CDR3 is TGTGCCAGCAGGAACCGACTAGCGGGAGGCGGATACAATGAGCAGTTCTTC.

The V gene is TRBV29-1, the J gene TRBJ2-1; maybe TRBD2 (5 bases). Trimming removed 0 bases from V and 5 bases from J, with 14 bases in between. The germline V gene encodes CDR1 SQVTM and CDR2 ANQGSEA. The CDR3 consists of 15 residues. The CDR3 is CSVEEGWESNNEQFF. The CDR3 DNA is TGCAGCGTTGAAGAAGGGTGGGAGAGTAACAATGAGCAGTTCTTC.

The chain carries TRBV5-1 and TRBJ2-7; 7 nucleotides align to TRBD2. The ends lost 5 bases at V and 5 bases at J; junction bases unmatched: 7. Looked up from germline, CDR1 is SGHRS and CDR2 is YFSETQ. The CDR3 extends over 13 amino acids. The CDR3 region is CASSPGGSDEQYF. CDR3 DNA sequence: TGCGCCAGCAGTCCGGGGGGAAGCGACGAGCAGTACTTC. Full variable domain (rest looked up from reference TRBV5-1 and TRBJ2-7): KAGVTQTPRYLIKTRGQQVTLSCSPISGHRSVSWYQQTPGQGLQFLFEYFSETQRNKGNFPGRFSGRQFSNSRSEMNVSTLELGDSALYLCASSPGGSDEQYFGPGTRLTVT.

The V gene is TRBV25-1, the J gene TRBJ2-2; tentatively, D is TRBD2 (5 bases). Looked up from germline, CDR1 is MGHDK and CDR2 is SYGVNS. This CDR3 comprises 17 residues. V gave up 1 base and J gave up 4 bases, with 16 bases separating them. The chain's CDR3 is CASSEWGSTAGTGELFF. CDR3 nucleotides: TGTGCCAGCAGTGAATGGGGAAGTACCGCGGGCACCGGGGAGCTGTTTTTT.

The chain uses TRBV19 and TRBJ2-6; D may be TRBD1 (6 bases). V was pared by 1 base and J by 2 bases, with 21 bases between. The length of the CDR3 is 20 residues. Germline values: CDR1 LNHDA, CDR2 SQIVND (reference sequence). The CDR3 reads CASSIGTGIQYSPGANVLTF. The CDR3 region has the DNA TGTGCCAGTAGTATAGGAACAGGGATCCAATATAGCCCTGGGGCCAACGTCCTGACTTTC.

The CDR3 nucleotides read TGCGCCAGCAGCCCGAGGCGGGAGGGAGGGCAGTTCTTC. As protein: CASSPRREGGQFF. The rearrangement joins TRBV5-1 to TRBJ2-1; TRBD2 matches 9 bases. The length of the CDR3 is 13 residues. Germline values: CDR1 SGHRS, CDR2 YFSETQ. The junction had 8 bases not matched to a gene; V was cut back by 4 bases and J by 12 bases.

The count of this clone is one. The chain has TRBV29-1 and TRBJ2-3; 9 nucleotides agree with TRBD1. V trimming: 6 bases; J trimming: 5 bases; junction bases outside the gene matches: 9. Germline V gene sequence: CDR1 SQVTM, CDR2 ANQGSEA. The CDR3 runs to 14 residues. The CDR3 here is CSVRSVDRGDTQYF. The DNA of the CDR3 is TGCAGCGTAAGAAGTGTGGACAGGGGAGATACGCAGTATTTT.

The rearrangement joins TRBV4-1 to TRBJ2-1; tentatively, D is TRBD2 (6 bases). The germline V gene encodes CDR1 MGHRA and CDR2 YSYEKL. V dropped 1 base and J dropped 12 bases, with 16 bases sitting between them. The CDR3 totals 14 residues. The CDR3, as DNA: TGCGCCAGCAGCCAAGGAATGCGGGAAGGCGGGCAGTTCTTC. Translation: CASSQGMREGGQFF.

The J gene is TRBJ2-5, the V gene TRBV10-3; D is perhaps TRBD2 (5 bases). The ends were cut back, 0 bases at V and 5 bases at J, with 25 bases in the middle. CDR1 ENHRY and CDR2 SYGVKD come from the germline V gene. The CDR3 runs 19 residues. In DNA form, the CDR3 reads TGTGCCATCAGTGAGTCAGTTTACTCTGGAGGCCCCTCGCAGGAGACCCAGTACTTC. Encoded protein: CAISESVYSGGPSQETQYF.

The J gene is TRBJ2-3, the V gene TRBV5-4, with TRBD2 identical over 12 bases. The CDR3 has 18 residues. From germline, CDR1 is SGHNT and CDR2 YYREEE (reference sequence). V trimming: 5 bases; J trimming: 1 base; junction bases outside the gene matches: 11. CDR3 in amino acids: CASRRASGRATGTDTQYF. The DNA of the CDR3 is TGTGCCAGCAGGCGGGCTAGCGGGAGGGCCACGGGCACAGATACGCAGTATTTT.

The rearrangement links TRBV9 to TRBJ2-7, with D tentatively TRBD1 (6 bases). Germline V gives CDR1 SGDLS, CDR2 YYNGEE. The CDR3 has 15 amino acids. The V and J ends lost 0 bases and 3 bases respectively, with 13 bases between them. CDR3: CASSVEVTGSYEQYF. For the CDR3, the DNA is TGTGCCAGCAGCGTAGAAGTCACAGGGAGCTACGAGCAGTACTTC.

The V gene is TRBV6-5, the J gene TRBJ2-1; 11 positions match TRBD1. The CDR3 totals 15 residues. The trim removed 6 bases at V and 8 bases at J, leaving 9 bases unmatched. Germline assignment: CDR1 MNHEY and CDR2 SVGAGI. In DNA, the CDR3 is TGTGCCAGCAGAAACCGGGACAGGGGGTTTTATGAGCAGTTCTTC. It translates to CASRNRDRGFYEQFF.

This sequence joins TRBV9 and TRBJ2-7, with TRBD2 as a possible D gene (5 bases). The germline gives CDR1 SGDLS, CDR2 YYNGEE. V dropped 3 bases and J dropped 10 bases, with 23 bases sitting between them. This CDR3 has 15 amino acids. CDR3 region: CASSEAESLGRIQYF. DNA for the CDR3: TGTGCCAGCAGCGAGGCCGAAAGCCTAGGGAGAATTCAGTACTTC.

V and J are TRBV29-1 and TRBJ1-2; possibly TRBD1 for D (5 bases). Germline lookup yields CDR1 SQVTM and CDR2 ANQGSEA. V was shortened by 6 bases and J by 4 bases, with 15 bases between the two germline ends. CDR3 length equals 13 residues. CDR3 loop: CSVAPRVSYGYTF. The CDR3 DNA reads TGCAGCGTAGCTCCCAGGGTGAGCTATGGCTACACCTTC.

The V and J genes are TRBV4-1 and TRBJ1-5; D call uncertain. The CDR3 is 17 residues long. Germline CDR1 and CDR2: MGHRA and YSYEKL. V was pared by 0 bases and J by 4 bases, with 16 bases between. CDR3 region: CASSQDPVRTGNQPQHF. The CDR3 DNA follows: TGCGCCAGCAGCCAAGATCCCGTTCGGACGGGGAATCAGCCCCAGCATTTT.

This chain connects TRBV6-1 to TRBJ1-1; D uncertain. The CDR3 runs to 12 residues. Germline values: CDR1 MNHNS, CDR2 SASEGT. Trimming removed 6 bases at V and 4 bases at J, with 9 bases between. The CDR3 sequence is CASRLVATEAFF. CDR3 sequence (DNA): TGTGCCAGCAGGTTGGTGGCCACTGAAGCTTTCTTT.

This clone showed up just a few times. The chain employs TRBV30 and TRBJ1-6; 7 nucleotides line up with TRBD1. This CDR3 has 16 residues. From germline, CDR1 is GTSNPN and CDR2 SVGIG (reference sequence). The trim removed 4 bases at V and 9 bases at J, leaving 15 bases unmatched. The CDR3 loop reads CAWTAPRQGESSPLHF. CDR3 in DNA: TGTGCCTGGACCGCACCCCGACAGGGTGAGAGTTCACCCCTCCACTTT. Based on the CDR3 plus reference TRBV30 and TRBJ1-6, the full variable domain is SQTIHQWPATLVQPVGSPLSLECTVEGTSNPNLYWYRQAAGRGLQLLFYSVGIGQISSEVPQNLSASRPQDRQFILSSKKLLLSDSGFYLCAWTAPRQGESSPLHFGNGTRLTVT.